A selection of T cell receptor delta chains follows, all from one sample in a study of gamma-delta T cells after stem cell transplantation. TCRdb reapplied CATT to the RT-PCR reads. The sample yields 12,000 to 15,000 delta-chain clones, about 34% seen once. Sample: gamma-delta T cells. Source of these receptors: a human donor. It is not recorded whose cells these are; they may come from a transplant donor. Each CDR3 is given with its conserved first and last residue. D genes are given only for firm matches. The size entry is marked missing in some rows and otherwise reads once, few, many or a size class.

V: TRAV29/DV5
J: TRDJ1
size: few
D: TRDD3
DNA: TGTGCAGCAAGCGATAATGTGGGGATCCGGAGACTACGCTTGATAAAAACTGGGGGATATTGGGGACAGTGCCAGTACACCGATAAACTCATCTTT
CDR3: CAASDNVGIRRLRLIKTGGYWGQCQYTDKLIF

V: TRDV3
J: TRDJ1
size: few
D: TRDD3
DNA: TGTGCCTTTCCAGATTCCCGCCCCGTCTGGGGGATACGCCCGCTGGCGATCGATAAACTCATCTTT
CDR3: CAFPDSRPVWGIRPLAIDKLIF

V: TRDV2
J: TRDJ1
size: -
D: TRDD3
DNA: TGTGCCTGTGACCGAACCCTGGGGGATACGCGTGGCACCGATAAACTCATCTTT
CDR3: CACDRTLGDTRGTDKLIF

V: TRDV2
J: TRDJ3
size: -
D: -
DNA: TGTGCCTGTGACACCGGGGGCATGAATATGAGGGGGGACCAAAGCTCCTGGGACACCCGACAGATGTTTTTC
CDR3: CACDTGGMNMRGDQSSWDTRQMFF

V: TRDV2
J: TRDJ3
size: few
D: TRDD3
DNA: TGTGCCTGTGACACCGGCTGGGGGGAAAGCTCCTGGGACACCCGACAGATGTTTTTC
CDR3: CACDTGWGESSWDTRQMFF

V: TRDV1
J: TRDJ1
size: few
D: TRDD3
DNA: TGTGCTCTTGGCTGCGGGGTTAATTCCGATACTGGGGGATACGCGTATCGGGGGAAACTCATCTTT
CDR3: CALGCGVNSDTGGYAYRGKLIF

V: TRDV1
J: TRDJ1
size: -
D: TRDD3
DNA: TGTGCTCTTGGGGAACTTAACCTACGAGTGGGATACGGGCCTCGTAAACTCATCTTT
CDR3: CALGELNLRVGYGPRKLIF

V: TRDV2
J: TRDJ1
size: -
D: -
DNA: TGTGCCTGTGACAGGGCTTCCTACACCCTAACACTGGGGGACCCTAGGCACACCGATAAACTCATCTTT
CDR3: CACDRASYTLTLGDPRHTDKLIF

V: TRDV3
J: TRDJ1
size: -
D: -
DNA: TGTGCCTTTGCGGATCCTTGGGGGCCCACCGATAAACTCATCTTT
CDR3: CAFADPWGPTDKLIF

V: TRDV1
J: TRDJ1
size: few
D: -
DNA: TGTGCTCTTGGGAACGATGGCCAGGTTCCCGATATAACCTTCGATAAACTCATCTTT
CDR3: CALGNDGQVPDITFDKLIF

V: TRDV2
J: TRDJ1
size: few
D: TRDD3
DNA: TGTGCCTGTGCTACTCGGCTGGGGGATATGGGGAAACTCATCTTT
CDR3: CACATRLGDMGKLIF

V: TRDV1
J: TRDJ2
size: -
D: -
DNA: TGTGCTCTTGGGACACGGGTGGGGAGAGCACAACTCTTCTTT
CDR3: CALGTRVGRAQLFF

V: TRDV2
J: TRDJ1
size: few
D: TRDD3
DNA: TGTGCCTGTGACACACTGGGGGATACGACCACCGATAAACTCATCTTT
CDR3: CACDTLGDTTTDKLIF

V: TRDV2
J: TRDJ1
size: few
D: TRDD3
DNA: TGTGCCTGTGACCATTATCCCTCTACTGGGGGACTGTACACCGATAAACTCATCTTT
CDR3: CACDHYPSTGGLYTDKLIF

V: TRDV2
J: TRDJ3
size: -
D: -
DNA: TGTGCCTGTGACACCGGTGGAGGATACTCCTGGGACACCCGACAGATGTTTTTC
CDR3: CACDTGGGYSWDTRQMFF

V: TRDV3
J: TRDJ3
size: -
D: -
DNA: TGTGCCTTTAGCACCTACGAGATACTGACCTCCTGGGACACCCGACAGATGTTTTTC
CDR3: CAFSTYEILTSWDTRQMFF

V: TRAV29/DV5
J: TRDJ2
size: medium-sized
D: TRDD3
DNA: TGTGCAGCAAGCTTCATTGTACTGGGGGATACCGCCCCAATGACAGCACAACTCTTCTTT
CDR3: CAASFIVLGDTAPMTAQLFF

V: TRDV3
J: TRDJ2
size: -
D: TRDD3
DNA: TGTGCCTTTAGACGGCACTGGGGGAGTCTTTTGACAGCACAACTCTTCTTT
CDR3: CAFRRHWGSLLTAQLFF

V: TRDV3
J: TRDJ1
size: -
D: TRDD3
DNA: TGTGCCCTTTCCACCAGTGGGGGATACGGGTCGAACACCGATAAACTCATCTTT
CDR3: CALSTSGGYGSNTDKLIF

V: TRDV2
J: TRDJ3
size: -
D: TRDD3
DNA: TGTGCCTGTGACACCGGGGTGGGGGACCCCTCCTGGGACACCCGACAGATGTTTTTC
CDR3: CACDTGVGDPSWDTRQMFF

V: TRDV1
J: TRDJ1
size: -
D: -
DNA: TGTGCTCTTGGGGAATTAGATGGACTCATCTTT
CDR3: CALGELDGLIF

V: TRDV3
J: TRDJ1
size: -
D: -
DNA: TGTGCCTTTATGCTTCCTACCCTTTGGGGGAATACACTCATCTTT
CDR3: CAFMLPTLWGNTLIF

V: TRDV3
J: TRDJ3
size: once
D: TRDD2
DNA: TGTGCCGGCCTTCCTAATGGGGATCGGACTCCGAGGGACACCCGACAGATGTTTTTC
CDR3: CAGLPNGDRTPRDTRQMFF

V: TRDV2
J: TRDJ3
size: few
D: TRDD3
DNA: TGTGCCTGTGACAAAACTGGGGGATACTCCTGGTACACCCGACAGATGTTTTTC
CDR3: CACDKTGGYSWYTRQMFF

V: TRDV3
J: TRDJ1
size: few
D: -
DNA: TGTGCCTGTTCCCCCTTCCTACTGGGGGACACCGATAAACTCATCTTT
CDR3: CACSPFLLGDTDKLIF

V: TRDV2
J: TRDJ2
size: few
D: TRDD3
DNA: TGTGCCTGTGACACCGTACGTACTGGGGGATACAACGCTTTGACAGCACAACTCTTCTTT
CDR3: CACDTVRTGGYNALTAQLFF

V: TRDV2
J: TRDJ1
size: medium-sized
D: -
DNA: TGTGCCTGTGACACCTGGACTGGACCTCTCATCTTT
CDR3: CACDTWTGPLIF

V: TRDV2
J: TRDJ3
size: -
D: -
DNA: TGTGCCTGTGACCGTGGGGGCTGGGACACCCGACAGATGTTTTTC
CDR3: CACDRGGWDTRQMFF

V: TRDV2
J: TRDJ3
size: -
D: -
DNA: TGTGCCTGTGACAGATACTCCTGGGACACCCGACAGATGTTTTTC
CDR3: CACDRYSWDTRQMFF

V: TRDV2
J: TRDJ3
size: -
D: TRDD3
DNA: TGTGCCTGTGACGTTCTACTGGGGGATACAAGGTCCTGGGACACCCGACAGATGTTTTTC
CDR3: CACDVLLGDTRSWDTRQMFF

V: TRDV3
J: TRDJ2
size: few
D: -
DNA: TGTGCCTTTAAACCCTCTGGGGACTCCCCTTTGACAGCACAACTCTTCTTT
CDR3: CAFKPSGDSPLTAQLFF

V: TRDV1
J: TRDJ2
size: -
D: TRDD3
DNA: TGTGCTCTTGGGGAACTAGATGGCCTTCCGACGCTGGGGGATATGAATATCACAGCACAACTCTTCTTT
CDR3: CALGELDGLPTLGDMNITAQLFF

V: TRDV2
J: TRDJ1
size: few
D: TRDD3
DNA: TGTGCCTGTGCGAAGTCTTCTCCTACTCTACTGGGGGATGCCGATTACACCGATAAACTCATCTTT
CDR3: CACAKSSPTLLGDADYTDKLIF

V: TRDV3
J: TRDJ1
size: few
D: TRDD3
DNA: TGTGCCTCCGTTACCAAACTGGGGGTTCCGGCATACACCGGTAAACTCATCTTT
CDR3: CASVTKLGVPAYTGKLIF

V: TRDV1
J: TRDJ1
size: -
D: -
DNA: TGTGCTATTGGGGAAAGGAGGCAGTATCCGACGCTGTACACCGATAAACTCATCTTT
CDR3: CAIGERRQYPTLYTDKLIF

V: TRDV2
J: TRDJ1
size: -
D: TRDD3
DNA: TGTGCCTGTGACAGTAGCTGGGGGATCGCCGATAAACTCATCTTT
CDR3: CACDSSWGIADKLIF

V: TRAV29/DV5
J: TRDJ1
size: -
D: TRDD3
DNA: TGTGCAGCAAGGGGAGTACTGGGGGAAATTGCGTACACCGATAAACTCATCTTT
CDR3: CAARGVLGEIAYTDKLIF

V: TRDV3
J: TRDJ3
size: -
D: TRDD3
DNA: TGTGCCTCCACCTGGGTGTGGGGGATGAGCTCCTGGGACACCCGACAGATGTTTTTC
CDR3: CASTWVWGMSSWDTRQMFF

V: TRDV1
J: TRDJ1
size: -
D: -
DNA: TGTGCTCTTGGGGAACGATTACACACCGATAAACTCATCTTT
CDR3: CALGERLHTDKLIF

V: TRDV3
J: TRDJ1
size: -
D: -
DNA: TGTGCCTTCTTCGGGGGTTACCCGCGGGGGTACGATAAACTCATCTTT
CDR3: CAFFGGYPRGYDKLIF

V: TRDV1
J: TRDJ1
size: few
D: -
DNA: TGTGCTCTTGGGGAAATTATATTCCGGGGGGTCACCAATAAACTCATCTTT
CDR3: CALGEIIFRGVTNKLIF

V: TRAV29/DV5
J: TRDJ1
size: -
D: -
DNA: TGTGCAGCAAGCCTGACCCGGGAGTACACCGATAAACTCATCTTT
CDR3: CAASLTREYTDKLIF

V: TRDV1
J: TRDJ2
size: -
D: -
DNA: TGTGCTCTTGGGGACCCTTTCCCCCCCCGAGCTTTGACAGCACAACTCTTCTTT
CDR3: CALGDPFPPRALTAQLFF

V: TRDV1
J: TRDJ1
size: -
D: TRDD3
DNA: TGTGCTCTTGGGGTTCCGCTTACTCGACTGGGGGACACCGATAAACTCATCTTT
CDR3: CALGVPLTRLGDTDKLIF

V: TRDV3
J: TRDJ1
size: few
D: -
DNA: TGTGCCTTTACGGGGGTACGTCGCGATAAACTCATCTTT
CDR3: CAFTGVRRDKLIF

V: TRDV2
J: TRDJ2
size: -
D: -
DNA: TGTGCCTGTGACACCCTCGTGGTGGGGGTGACAGCACAACTCTTCTTT
CDR3: CACDTLVVGVTAQLFF

V: TRDV2
J: TRDJ2
size: few
D: -
DNA: TGTGCCTGTGACACTGGGGGCAAGACAGCACAACTCTTCTTT
CDR3: CACDTGGKTAQLFF